This T cell receptor beta chain is from a study of Ad26.COV2.S vaccination and SARS-CoV-2 variants. Clones were sequenced by immunoSEQ multiplex PCR, and TCRdb holds only the in-frame ones, with some missing. Among approximately 360,000 clones listed, roughly four fifths were seen once. The treatment is: around 19 received Ad26.COV2.S at low or high dose, single or two shots; 5 received placebo; per-sample allocation not given. Sampling was done on day 63 after the first vaccine or placebo injection. Here the sequenced sample was peripheral blood, taken in a trial of Ad26.COV2.S vaccine versus placebo. This receptor was identified in a person between 18 and 65 years old who received the Ad26.COV2.S COVID-19 vaccine or a placebo.

CDR3 bases: TGTGCCAGCAGTTCTGGACAGGGCTACAATGAGCAGTTCTTC. Amino acids: CASSSGQGYNEQFF. The chain combines TRBV27 with TRBJ2-1; 8 bases are shared with TRBD1. Trimming cost V 4 bases and J 3 bases; bases outside gene matches: 2. This CDR3 has 14 amino acids. Looked up from germline, CDR1 is MNHEY and CDR2 is SMNVEV (reference sequence).